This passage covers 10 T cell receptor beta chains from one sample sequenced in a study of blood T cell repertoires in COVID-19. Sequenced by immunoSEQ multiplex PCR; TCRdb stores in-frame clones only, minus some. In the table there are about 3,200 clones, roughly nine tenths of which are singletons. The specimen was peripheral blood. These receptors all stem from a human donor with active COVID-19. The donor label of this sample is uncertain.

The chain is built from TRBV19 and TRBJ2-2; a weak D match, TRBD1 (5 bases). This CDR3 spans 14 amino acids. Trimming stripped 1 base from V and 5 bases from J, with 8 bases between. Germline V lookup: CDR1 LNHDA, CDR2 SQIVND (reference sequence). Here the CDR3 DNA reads TGTGCCAGTAGTATAGCTTCAGGGACCGGGGAGCTGTTTTTT. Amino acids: CASSIASGTGELFF.

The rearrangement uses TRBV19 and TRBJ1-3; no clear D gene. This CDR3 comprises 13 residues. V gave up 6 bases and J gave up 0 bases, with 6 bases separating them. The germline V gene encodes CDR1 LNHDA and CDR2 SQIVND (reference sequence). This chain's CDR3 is CASRTTSGNTIYF. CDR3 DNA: TGTGCCAGTAGGACAACCTCTGGAAACACCATATATTTT.

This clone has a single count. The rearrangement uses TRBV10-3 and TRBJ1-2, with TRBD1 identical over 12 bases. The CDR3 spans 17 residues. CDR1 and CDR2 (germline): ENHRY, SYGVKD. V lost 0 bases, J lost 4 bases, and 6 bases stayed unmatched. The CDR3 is CAISESPGTGGLYGYTF. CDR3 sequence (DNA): TGTGCCATCAGTGAGTCCCCCGGGACAGGGGGCCTCTATGGCTACACCTTC.

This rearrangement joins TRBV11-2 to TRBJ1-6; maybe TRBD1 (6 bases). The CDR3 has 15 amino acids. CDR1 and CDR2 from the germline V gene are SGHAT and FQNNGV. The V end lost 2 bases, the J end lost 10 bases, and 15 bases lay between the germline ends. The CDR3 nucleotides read TGTGCCAGCAGCTTAATTGAGGGGGTATACTCACCCCTCCACTTT. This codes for CASSLIEGVYSPLHF.

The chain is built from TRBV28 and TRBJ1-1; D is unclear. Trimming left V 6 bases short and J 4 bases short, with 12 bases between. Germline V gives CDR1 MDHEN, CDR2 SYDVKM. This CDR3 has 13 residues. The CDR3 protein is CASSRPSGTEAFF. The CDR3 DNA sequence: TGTGCCAGCAGCCGACCCTCGGGCACTGAAGCTTTCTTT.

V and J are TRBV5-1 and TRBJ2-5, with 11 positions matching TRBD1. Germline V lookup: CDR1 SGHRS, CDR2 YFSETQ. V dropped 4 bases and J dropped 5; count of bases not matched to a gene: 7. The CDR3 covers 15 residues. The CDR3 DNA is TGCGCCAGCAGCACGGGTGGACAGGGGGCTGAGACCCAGTACTTC. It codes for CASSTGGQGAETQYF.

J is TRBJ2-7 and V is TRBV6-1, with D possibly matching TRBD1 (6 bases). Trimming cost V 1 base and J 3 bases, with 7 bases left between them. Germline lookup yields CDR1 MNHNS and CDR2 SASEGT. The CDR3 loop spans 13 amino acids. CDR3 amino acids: CASSEGGHYEQYV. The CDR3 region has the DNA TGTGCCAGCAGTGAAGGGGGGCACTACGAGCAGTACGTC.

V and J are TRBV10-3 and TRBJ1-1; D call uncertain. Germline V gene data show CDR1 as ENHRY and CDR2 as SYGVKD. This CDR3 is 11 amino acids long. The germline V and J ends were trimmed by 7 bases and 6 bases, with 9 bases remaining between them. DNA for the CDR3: TGTGCCATCACCGGCGGGGCTGAAGCTTTCTTT. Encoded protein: CAITGGAEAFF.

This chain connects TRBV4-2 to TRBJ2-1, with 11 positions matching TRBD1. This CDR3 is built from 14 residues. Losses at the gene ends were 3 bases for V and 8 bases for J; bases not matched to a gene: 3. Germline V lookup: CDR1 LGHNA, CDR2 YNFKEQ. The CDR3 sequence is CASSHWTGGDEQFF. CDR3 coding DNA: TGTGCCAGCAGCCATTGGACAGGGGGCGATGAGCAGTTCTTC.

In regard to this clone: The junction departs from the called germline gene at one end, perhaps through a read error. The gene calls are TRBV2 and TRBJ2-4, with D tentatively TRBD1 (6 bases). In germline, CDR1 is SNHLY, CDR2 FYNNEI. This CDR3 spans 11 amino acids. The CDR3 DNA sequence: TGTGCCAGCAGTGACGGCAGGGGACCAAACTTC. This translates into CASSDGRGPNF. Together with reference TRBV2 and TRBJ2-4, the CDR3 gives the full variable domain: EPEVTQTPSHQVTQMGQEVILRCVPISNHLYFYWYRQILGQKVEFLVSFYNNEISEKSEIFDDQFSVERPDGSNFTLKIRSTKLEDSAMYFCASSDGRGPNFGAGTRLSVL.